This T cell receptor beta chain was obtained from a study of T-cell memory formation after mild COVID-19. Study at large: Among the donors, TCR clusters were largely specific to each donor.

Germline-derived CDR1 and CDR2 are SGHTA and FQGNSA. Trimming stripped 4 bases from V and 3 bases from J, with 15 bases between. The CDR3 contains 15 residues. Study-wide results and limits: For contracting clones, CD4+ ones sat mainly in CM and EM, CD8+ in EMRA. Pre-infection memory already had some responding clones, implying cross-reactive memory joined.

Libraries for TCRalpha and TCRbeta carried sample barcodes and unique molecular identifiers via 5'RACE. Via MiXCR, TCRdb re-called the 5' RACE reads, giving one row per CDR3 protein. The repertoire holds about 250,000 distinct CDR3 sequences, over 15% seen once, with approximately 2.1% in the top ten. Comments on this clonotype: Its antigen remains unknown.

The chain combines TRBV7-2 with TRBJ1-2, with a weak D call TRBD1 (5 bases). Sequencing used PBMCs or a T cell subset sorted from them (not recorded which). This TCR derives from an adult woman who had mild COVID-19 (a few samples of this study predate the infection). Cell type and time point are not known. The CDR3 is CASSSARRDHYGYTF. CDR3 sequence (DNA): TGTGCCAGCAGCTCGGCGCGCAGGGACCACTATGGCTACACCTTC.